These 11 T cell receptor beta chains came from one sample sequenced in a study of beta chain features in type 1 diabetes. Expressed TCRB transcripts were sequenced, since all the RNA that had been isolated was reverse transcribed. Data came from immunoSEQ multiplex PCR; TCRdb stores just in-frame clones and leaves some out. The top ten hold 0.5% to 0.75% of the sample, which has over 150,000 clones, about an eighth seen once. Sample: central memory CD4+ T cells from blood. Receptor source: a woman between 18 and 29 years old in good health.

This clone was counted a few times. The rearrangement joins TRBV29-1 to TRBJ1-1; TRBD1 is a possible D gene (5 bases). Germline assignment: CDR1 SQVTM and CDR2 ANQGSEA. V lost 6 bases and J 2 bases, leaving 13 bases between the germline ends. This CDR3 has 13 residues. CDR3 sequence: CSVAAGINTEAFF. The CDR3, as DNA: TGCAGCGTGGCGGCAGGGATCAACACTGAAGCTTTCTTT.

This CDR3 is CASNYGTGRSSYEQYF. The CDR3 DNA reads TGTGCCAGCAACTATGGGACAGGGAGAAGCTCCTACGAGCAGTACTTC. The chain joins TRBV28 to TRBJ2-7; TRBD1 matches 9 bases. Looked up from germline, CDR1 is MDHEN and CDR2 is SYDVKM. The CDR3 is 16 residues long. V lost 7 bases to trimming and J lost 0 bases; unmatched junction nucleotides: 10.

This clone has just a few counts. The genes are TRBV14 and TRBJ1-2; no clear D gene. CDR3 size: 13 residues. Trimming took off 1 base at V and 4 bases at J, with 7 bases between the two ends. CDR1 is SGHDN, CDR2 FVKESK, per germline. The CDR3 is CASSQATRYGYTF. The CDR3, as DNA: TGTGCCAGCAGCCAAGCTACCCGCTATGGCTACACCTTC.

In the case of this clone: Other DNA sequences in the sample encode the same CDR3. The chain recombines TRBV28 with TRBJ2-1; no clear D. Looked up from germline, CDR1 is MDHEN and CDR2 is SYDVKM. This CDR3 is 11 amino acids long. V was cut by 5 bases and J by 4 bases, with 3 bases left in between. The CDR3 DNA is TGTGCCAGCAGTCTGTACAATGAGCAGTTCTTC. Its translation: CASSLYNEQFF.

The chain carries TRBV28 and TRBJ2-1, with D possibly being TRBD2 (6 bases). The germline V gene has CDR1 MDHEN and CDR2 SYDVKM. V lost 7 bases and J lost 0, with 10 bases in between. The CDR3 is made up of 14 amino acids. The CDR3 DNA follows: TGTGCCAGCACGCGCGGGAACTCCTACAATGAGCAGTTCTTC. Protein: CASTRGNSYNEQFF.

J is TRBJ2-5 and V is TRBV5-4; 10 bases map to TRBD2. TRBJ2-7 matches the DNA end more closely, so the J call is doubtful. CDR3 length: 14 amino acids. Germline V gene lookup returns CDR1 SGHNT and CDR2 YYREEE (reference sequence). This chain's CDR3 is CASSRSGLAAEQYF. DNA for the CDR3: TGTGCCAGCAGCCGCAGCGGACTAGCGGCCGAGCAGTACTTC.

Remarks on this clone: The same CDR3 also results from other DNA sequences found in this sample. The chain couples TRBV5-1 to TRBJ2-7; TRBD1 matches 7 bases. The germline gives CDR1 SGHRS, CDR2 YFSETQ. V lost 4 bases, J lost 0 bases, and 4 bases stayed unmatched. This CDR3 contains 14 residues. The CDR3 DNA reads as TGCGCCAGCAGCAGGGACAGCAGCTCCTACGAGCAGTACTTC. This gives the protein CASSRDSSSYEQYF.

In this sample, this clone turned up a few times. This chain joins TRBV11-1 and TRBJ2-7; no clear D gene. Per germline, CDR1 SGHAT and CDR2 FQDESV (reference sequence). V was trimmed by 3 bases and J by 1 base, leaving 10 bases between them. This CDR3 has 14 residues. The CDR3 protein is CASSFYSPSYEQYF. The DNA of the CDR3 is TGTGCCAGCAGCTTCTACAGTCCGTCCTACGAGCAGTACTTC.

With regard to this clone: The same CDR3 can be traced to other DNA sequences in this sample. The chain uses TRBV2 and TRBJ1-5; maybe TRBD1 (5 bases). The ends were cut back, 4 bases at V and 7 bases at J, with 11 bases in the middle. The CDR3 runs to 13 residues. Germline V lookup: CDR1 SNHLY, CDR2 FYNNEI. CDR3 region: CASSVQGGQPQHF. DNA of the CDR3: TGTGCCAGCAGTGTGCAGGGTGGACAGCCCCAGCATTTT.

The chain has TRBV28 and TRBJ2-1, with a possible D match to TRBD2 (5 bases). With 3 bases removed from V and 9 bases from J, the gap between germline ends came to 12 bases. The length of the CDR3 is 13 residues. CDR1 MDHEN and CDR2 SYDVKM come from the germline V gene. The CDR3 DNA sequence: TGTGCCAGCAGTTTGCCCCTAGCCAGTGAGCAGTTCTTC. This gives the protein CASSLPLASEQFF.

J is TRBJ1-2 and V is TRBV7-2; no reliable D call. Germline assignment: CDR1 SGHTA and CDR2 FQGNSA. Between the trimmed V and J ends, which lost 1 base and 1 base, there was a span of 10 bases. The CDR3 is 15 residues long. Here the CDR3 DNA reads TGTGCCAGCAGCTTAGTGGTCCACAGTAACTATGGCTACACCTTC. Residues: CASSLVVHSNYGYTF. Full variable domain (remainder filled in from reference TRBV7-2 and TRBJ1-2): GAGVSQSPSNKVTEKGKDVELRCDPISGHTALYWYRQSLGQGLEFLIYFQGNSAPDKSGLPSDRFSAERTGGSVSTLTIQRTQQEDSAVYLCASSLVVHSNYGYTFGSGTRLTVV.